This T cell receptor (beta chain) emerged from a study of early T cells in non-severe SARS-CoV-2 infection. Background on the study: Investigators sequenced bulk RNA drawn from unsorted whole blood, and chains remained unpaired.

V trimming: 2 bases; J trimming: 11 bases; junction bases outside the gene matches: 13. The CDR3 loop spans 16 amino acids. This clonotype was recorded many times. What it binds is unknown. Separate cDNA molecules each had unique molecular identifiers attached to them. TCRdb itself ran the 5' RACE reads through MiXCR, one entry per CDR3 protein. This repertoire shows 55,000 to 65,000 distinct CDR3 sequences, 12% found once; its top ten account for roughly 4.2%. Study observations and caveats: Matching against VDJdb likely underestimated virus-specific expansions, favoring anti-spike CD8.

The genes are TRBV23-1 and TRBJ1-4, with TRBD1 identical over 8 bases. TRBV23-1 is an open reading frame, and its role is uncertain. Material: whole blood. The source is an adult who was a healthcare worker with PCR-confirmed SARS-CoV-2 infection or an uninfected control (not recorded which). DNA of the CDR3: TGCGCCAGCAGTCAACCCCTCCGGACAGGGATTTTGAAACTGTTTTTT. Its protein product is CASSQPLRTGILKLFF.